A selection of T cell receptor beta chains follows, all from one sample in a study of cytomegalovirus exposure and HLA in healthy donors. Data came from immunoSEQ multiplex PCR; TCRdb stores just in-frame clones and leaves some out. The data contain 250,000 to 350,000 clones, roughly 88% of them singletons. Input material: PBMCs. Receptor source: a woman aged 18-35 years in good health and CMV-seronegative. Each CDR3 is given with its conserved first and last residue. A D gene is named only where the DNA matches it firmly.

CDR3: CASSLLGQLSGELFF
D: TRBD1
V: TRBV14
J: TRBJ2-2

CDR3: CASSINRGRDTEAFF
D: TRBD1
V: TRBV19
J: TRBJ1-1

CDR3: CASSLGGQGMNTEAFF
D: TRBD1
V: TRBV7-2
J: TRBJ1-1

CDR3: CASSLEQGPEQFF
D: -
V: TRBV13
J: TRBJ2-1

CDR3: CASSLSGQGAEKLFF
D: TRBD1
V: TRBV28
J: TRBJ1-4

CDR3: CASSLWVQQIYNEQFF
D: -
V: TRBV5-6
J: TRBJ2-1

CDR3: CASSTGTSGPSTDTQYF
D: TRBD2
V: TRBV5-1
J: TRBJ2-3

CDR3: CASSLGVDNEQFF
D: -
V: TRBV7-3
J: TRBJ2-1

CDR3: CASSQGLVLEQFF
D: -
V: TRBV14
J: TRBJ2-1

CDR3: CASSLARSYNEQFF
D: -
V: TRBV27
J: TRBJ2-1

CDR3: CASSKTYPPQGGAFF
D: -
V: TRBV6-5
J: TRBJ1-1

CDR3: CASSLGGENQPQHF
D: -
V: TRBV7-6
J: TRBJ1-5

CDR3: CASSPLAGVNEQFF
D: TRBD2
V: TRBV7-3
J: TRBJ2-1

CDR3: CSVGDRGETQYF
D: TRBD1
V: TRBV29-1
J: TRBJ2-5

CDR3: CASSLALASASEQYF
D: -
V: TRBV5-6
J: TRBJ2-7

CDR3: CASSSGQGFEQFF
D: TRBD1
V: TRBV27
J: TRBJ2-1